A single sample is the source of the 9 T cell receptor beta chains below, sequenced in a study of T cell responses to AZD1222 COVID-19 vaccine. The protocol was immunoSEQ multiplex PCR, while the TCRdb copy is restricted to in-frame clones and leaves out a portion. The sample holds 45,000 to 65,000 clones; more than 75% are singletons and the top ten take approximately 5%. The sample here was peripheral blood, taken 28 days after the second AZD1222 dose. The receptors come from an adult who received the AZD1222 COVID-19 vaccine.

CDR3 bases: TGTGCCAGCAGCCGGGACAGGGTCACTGAAGCTTTCTTT. Residues: CASSRDRVTEAFF. The chain couples TRBV3-1 (or the pseudogene TRBV3-2) to TRBJ1-1; 9 nucleotides line up with TRBD1. The CDR3 is 13 amino acids. Losses at the gene ends were 4 bases for V and 4 bases for J; bases not matched to a gene: 1. CDR1 LGHDT and CDR2 YNNKEL come from the germline V gene (reference sequence).

J is TRBJ1-6 and V is TRBV9; D possibly corresponds to TRBD1 (5 bases). Germline V gene lookup returns CDR1 SGDLS and CDR2 YYNGEE. The V gene lost 0 bases and the J gene lost 8 bases, with 12 bases spanning the gap. The CDR3 loop spans 15 amino acids. CDR3 bases: TGTGCCAGCAGCGTAGGGGGAGGGGAGGATTCACCCCTCCACTTT. This codes for CASSVGGGEDSPLHF.

V is TRBV7-6 and J is TRBJ1-6; 8 bases agree with TRBD1. The CDR3 length is 18 residues. V trimming: 4 bases; J trimming: 6 bases; junction bases outside the gene matches: 14. Germline V gene sequence: CDR1 SGHVS, CDR2 FNYEAQ. The CDR3 protein is CASSSRPHQGAGNSPLHF. CDR3 coding DNA: TGTGCCAGCAGCTCGCGCCCTCACCAGGGGGCCGGTAATTCACCCCTCCACTTT. Drawing the rest from reference TRBV7-6 and TRBJ1-6, the complete variable domain is GAGVSQSPRYKVTKRGQDVALRCDPISGHVSLYWYRQALGQGPEFLTYFNYEAQQDKSGLPNDRFSAERPEGSISTLTIQRTEQRDSAMYRCASSSRPHQGAGNSPLHFGNGTRLTVT.

This chain joins TRBV6-1 and TRBJ2-7; the match to TRBD2 covers 10 bases. CDR1 and CDR2 from the germline V gene are MNHNS and SASEGT. The length of the CDR3 is 14 residues. V gave up 7 bases and J gave up 5 bases; unmatched junction bases: 8. CDR3 in DNA: TGTGCCAGCACCCTACCCGGGACTAGCGACGAGCAGTACTTC. Encoded protein: CASTLPGTSDEQYF.

The chain is built from TRBV18 and TRBJ2-3, with unresolved D. Trimming removed 3 bases from V and 0 bases from J, with 10 bases in between. CDR1 is KGHSH and CDR2 is LQKENI in the germline V gene. The length of the CDR3 is 15 residues. The CDR3 here is CASSPAQFSTDTQYF. The CDR3 nucleotides read TGTGCCAGCTCACCGGCCCAGTTCAGCACAGATACGCAGTATTTT.

This chain joins TRBV7-6 and TRBJ1-1; 12 bases align to TRBD1. Germline CDR1 and CDR2: SGHVS and FNYEAQ. The CDR3 length is 16 residues. V was pared by 3 bases and J by 1 base, with 3 bases of the junction left unmatched. CDR3 loop: CASSLGQGATNTEAFF. CDR3 in DNA: TGTGCCAGCAGCTTGGGACAGGGGGCGACGAACACTGAAGCTTTCTTT.

The chain joins TRBV6-5 to TRBJ1-5; TRBD1 agrees at 10 bases. Germline lookup yields CDR1 MNHEY and CDR2 SVGAGI. The J segment lost 5 bases and the V segment lost 6 bases, leaving 4 bases of the junction unmatched. The CDR3 sequence is 14 residues long. The CDR3 nucleotides are TGTGCCAGCAGCGTGACAGGGGGCGATCAGCCCCAGCATTTT. Its translation: CASSVTGGDQPQHF.

This clone was counted between two and nine times. The chain recombines TRBV28 with TRBJ1-5; D is unclear. V dropped 3 bases and J dropped 2 bases, with 8 bases sitting between them. This CDR3 region has 14 residues. Germline CDR1 MDHEN, CDR2 SYDVKM. The CDR3 DNA follows: TGTGCCAGCAGTTTTGGTCGGGGCAATCAGCCCCAGCATTTT. Its protein product is CASSFGRGNQPQHF.

This rearrangement joins TRBV19 to TRBJ2-1, with TRBD2 identical over 9 bases. Germline lookup yields CDR1 LNHDA and CDR2 SQIVND (reference sequence). The CDR3 totals 14 residues. V shed 8 bases and J 3 bases; nucleotides not matched to a gene: 5. In DNA, the CDR3 is TGTGCCAGTGGTAGCGGGGGTCACTACAATGAGCAGTTCTTC. This gives the protein CASGSGGHYNEQFF.